Listed below are T cell receptor beta chains from one sample, sequenced in a study of CD8 T cells in ankylosing spondylitis. MiXCR, run by TCRdb on the 5' RACE reads, gives a single entry per CDR3 protein. The data hold roughly 440,000 distinct CDR3 sequences, with roughly 15% observed a single time. Input material: blood, either unsorted or a sorted T cell fraction (not recorded which). The receptors stem from a male donor with ankylosing spondylitis. Both conserved end residues are part of each CDR3. The D gene is left open where the match is weak. Not every row has a clone size; where given, it reads once, few, many or a size class.

v_call	j_call	d_call	clone_size	cdr3_aa	cdr3_nt
TRBV9	TRBJ1-2	TRBD1	few	CASSALGTEYGYTF	TGTGCCAGCAGCGCCCTAGGGACAGAGTATGGCTACACCTTC
TRBV20-1	TRBJ1-2	TRBD1	few	CSARVETGANYGYTF	TGCAGTGCTAGGGTAGAAACAGGGGCTAACTATGGCTACACCTTC
TRBV12-3/TRBV12-4	TRBJ2-7	TRBD2	.	CASSLWGGGTYEQYF	TGTGCCAGCAGTTTATGGGGGGGAGGCACCTACGAGCAGTACTTC
TRBV4-2	TRBJ2-5	.	few	CASSQDLAGWETQYF	TGTGCCAGCAGCCAAGATCTAGCAGGTTGGGAGACCCAGTACTTC
TRBV3-1	TRBJ1-1	.	.	CASSPRGGGNTEAFF	TGTGCCAGCAGCCCTCGCGGAGGAGGGAACACTGAAGCTTTCTTT
TRBV5-1	TRBJ2-1	TRBD2	few	CASSLFLAETQFF	TGCGCCAGCAGCTTGTTTCTAGCGGAGACTCAGTTCTTC
TRBV4-1	TRBJ2-5	TRBD2	few	CASSQDPGGAQETQYF	TGCGCCAGCAGCCAAGATCCGGGGGGGGCACAAGAGACCCAGTACTTC
TRBV6-2/TRBV6-3	TRBJ2-7	TRBD2	.	CASYTSGRREQYF	TGTGCCAGCTACACTAGCGGGAGACGAGAGCAGTACTTC
TRBV12-3/TRBV12-4	TRBJ2-1	.	many	CASSFGGRGNEQFF	TGTGCCAGCAGTTTCGGGGGGCGGGGGAATGAGCAGTTCTTC
TRBV6-2/TRBV6-3	TRBJ2-3	.	.	CASSNGLLTDTQYF	TGTGCCAGCAGTAACGGACTCCTAACAGATACGCAGTATTTT
TRBV10-3	TRBJ2-1	TRBD2	few	CAIRDSGAYNEQFF	TGTGCCATCAGGGATAGCGGGGCCTACAATGAGCAGTTCTTC
TRBV27	TRBJ2-5	TRBD2	.	CASSLLTSGGRNAETQYF	TGTGCCAGCAGTTTATTAACTAGCGGGGGGCGGAACGCGGAGACCCAGTACTTC
TRBV5-1	TRBJ1-6	.	few	CASSRGHGGVNSPLHF	TGCGCCAGCAGCAGGGGCCACGGGGGAGTTAATTCACCCCTCCACTTT
TRBV12-3/TRBV12-4	TRBJ2-2	.	few	CASSTPFLSGELFF	TGTGCCAGCAGCACCCCCTTTTTGAGCGGGGAGCTGTTTTTT
TRBV29-1	TRBJ2-7	.	few	CSVVSQTSYEQYF	TGCAGCGTTGTCAGTCAGACCTCCTACGAGCAGTACTTC
TRBV7-2	TRBJ2-2	.	.	CASSERNTGELFF	TGTGCCAGCAGCGAGCGGAACACCGGGGAGCTGTTTTTT